The 13 T cell receptor beta chains below were found in one sample sequenced in a study of shared clonotypes between healthy human individuals. TCRdb keeps only in-frame clones here, not all; method: immunoSEQ multiplex PCR. Counted here are 2 million to 2.5 million clones, more than 80% occurring once; the ten biggest clones make up 0.35% to 0.5%. The sequenced material came from naive CD4+ T cells from PBMCs. Subset specified: CD45RA+ positively selected. The receptors derive from a man aged 18 to 30 in good health. Some clones in this sample may be carry-over from other donors' samples.

This chain uses TRBV6-6 with TRBJ2-7, with TRBD1 identical over 12 bases. The germline gives CDR1 MNHNY, CDR2 SVGAGI (reference sequence). The CDR3 covers 15 residues. Trimming removed 6 bases from V and 2 bases from J; junction bases left unmatched: 5. The CDR3 region is CASSVRDRGPYEQYF. The CDR3 coding sequence is TGTGCCAGCAGCGTCCGGGACAGGGGGCCCTACGAGCAGTACTTC.

This sequence joins TRBV13 and TRBJ1-3, with D unresolved. This CDR3 is 13 amino acids long. V lost 5 bases and J lost 7, with 12 bases in between. Germline CDR1 and CDR2: PRHDT and FYEKMQ (reference sequence). CDR3 residues: CASSRRSQNTIYF. CDR3 bases: TGTGCCAGCAGCCGGAGGTCGCAGAACACCATATATTTT.

The J gene is TRBJ2-2, the V gene TRBV2; the D is unclear. CDR1 is SNHLY, CDR2 FYNNEI, per germline. V was pared by 4 bases and J by 5 bases, with 14 bases between. This CDR3 spans 15 amino acids. CDR3: CASSGQRSRTGELFF. DNA of the CDR3: TGTGCCAGCAGTGGCCAAAGGTCGCGGACCGGGGAGCTGTTTTTT.

The chain carries TRBV11-2 and TRBJ1-2, with TRBD1 matching over 10 bases. The CDR3 runs 16 residues. Per germline, CDR1 SGHAT and CDR2 FQNNGV. V was clipped by 5 bases and J by 8 bases; unmatched bases: 14. CDR3 DNA sequence: TGTGCCAGCAGCCCACTCCGGACAGGGGGGTCGAGGGGCTACACCTTC. Encoded protein: CASSPLRTGGSRGYTF.

The J gene is TRBJ2-3, the V gene TRBV27; 11 bases are shared with TRBD2. CDR3 length equals 19 residues. With 3 bases clipped from V and 3 bases from J, the junction kept 14 bases outside the gene matches. Germline loops: CDR1 MNHEY, CDR2 SMNVEV (reference sequence). CDR3 sequence reads: CASSLGLAGGATRTDTQYF. The CDR3 region has the DNA TGTGCCAGCAGTTTGGGTCTAGCGGGAGGAGCAACTCGTACAGATACGCAGTATTTT.

The chain has TRBV5-1 and TRBJ2-5; no firm D call. Per the germline V gene, CDR1 is SGHRS and CDR2 is YFSETQ. Trimming cost V 0 bases and J 2 bases, with 8 bases left between them. The CDR3 covers 14 residues. CDR3 DNA sequence: TGCGCCAGCAGCTTGGTGGTGGCGCAAGAGACCCAGTACTTC. It translates to CASSLVVAQETQYF.

The DNA for the CDR3 is TGTGCCAGCAGCTTAGGAGGGCCCTGGGTTGGCTACACCTTC. It specifies CASSLGGPWVGYTF. The chain recombines TRBV7-2 with TRBJ1-2; D is uncertain. CDR3 length: 14 residues. Trimming removed 1 base from V and 7 bases from J, with 13 bases in between. Germline assignment: CDR1 SGHTA and CDR2 FQGNSA.

The V call is TRBV19, the J call TRBJ1-1; 8 bases are a match to TRBD1. Germline CDR1 is LNHDA and CDR2 is SQIVND (reference sequence). The length of the CDR3 is 14 residues. The junction had 5 bases not matched to a gene; V was cut back by 3 bases and J by 5 bases. CDR3 coding DNA: TGTGCCAGTAGTATTCAGGGGGCGCATACTGAAGCTTTCTTT. Translation: CASSIQGAHTEAFF.

This clone was counted a single time. The chain couples TRBV2 to TRBJ1-2, with 10 bases aligning to TRBD1. This CDR3 comprises 14 residues. V was pared by 6 bases and J by 5 bases, with 6 bases of the junction left unmatched. CDR1 and CDR2 from the germline V gene are SNHLY and FYNNEI. The CDR3 loop reads CASREGQGRYGYTF. DNA of the CDR3: TGTGCCAGCAGGGAGGGACAGGGGAGGTATGGCTACACCTTC.

V gene TRBV7-9 combines with J gene TRBJ2-1; D is unresolved. There are 15 residues in the CDR3. CDR1 SEHNR and CDR2 FQNEAQ come from the germline V gene (reference sequence). Trimming removed 2 bases from V and 1 base from J, with 9 bases in between. CDR3 DNA sequence: TGTGCCAGCAGCTTATACGTGGGGTCCTACAATGAGCAGTTCTTC. Protein sequence: CASSLYVGSYNEQFF.

V is TRBV5-1 and J is TRBJ2-3, with unresolved D. V lost 0 bases to trimming and J lost 2 bases, with 10 bases between them. Germline CDR1 and CDR2: SGHRS and YFSETQ. This CDR3 spans 15 amino acids. The CDR3 coding sequence is TGCGCCAGCAGCTTGGGAGCAGCCCCCACAGATACGCAGTATTTT. The encoded protein is CASSLGAAPTDTQYF.

A single count supports this clone. The rearrangement uses TRBV5-6 and TRBJ2-7; TRBD1 agrees at 7 bases. The CDR3 runs to 15 residues. Trimming at V came to 2 bases and at J to 6 bases, leaving 11 bases not matched to a gene. The germline V gene encodes CDR1 SGHDT and CDR2 YYEEEE. The CDR3 coding sequence is TGTGCCAGCAGCTTACTTGACAGGGTTTTACTCGAGCAGTACTTC. This encodes CASSLLDRVLLEQYF.

The chain couples TRBV19 to TRBJ2-1, with D maybe TRBD1 (7 bases). V lost 3 bases, J lost 4 bases, and 16 bases lay in between. CDR1 and CDR2 from the germline V gene are LNHDA and SQIVND (reference sequence). The CDR3 runs 16 residues. CDR3 sequence (DNA): TGTGCCAGTAGTATGGGGGGCAGGGGGAAATACAATGAGCAGTTCTTC. Amino acids: CASSMGGRGKYNEQFF.